The present entry profiles one T cell receptor beta chain with its context. Its antigen is not identified. Expressed TCRB transcripts were sequenced, since all the RNA that had been isolated was reverse transcribed. TCRdb's table, derived via immunoSEQ multiplex PCR, lists solely in-frame clones and lacks some. This table has approximately 41,000 clones, 60% to 75% appearing once. This sample was taken from a study of beta chain features in type 1 diabetes. Findings of the study overall: Moderate but significant shortening of TCRB CDR3s was recorded in all four CD4+ subsets from Type 1 diabetes patients. Reduced insertions and increased deletions marked VDJ junctions in type 1 diabetes patients.

Sequenced material: Tregs from blood. This TCR came from a man aged 25 to 40 with type 1 diabetes. Some clones in this sample may be carry-over from other donors' samples.

Here the CDR3 DNA reads TGCGCCAGCAGCCAACAGTACAGGGAAGAGTTCTCCTACGAGCAGTACTTC. Its translation is CASSQQYREEFSYEQYF. The gene calls are TRBV4-1 and TRBJ2-7; D perhaps matches TRBD1 (6 bases). This CDR3 spans 17 amino acids. Germline V lookup: CDR1 MGHRA, CDR2 YSYEKL. Trimming left V 2 bases short and J 0 bases short, with 17 bases between.